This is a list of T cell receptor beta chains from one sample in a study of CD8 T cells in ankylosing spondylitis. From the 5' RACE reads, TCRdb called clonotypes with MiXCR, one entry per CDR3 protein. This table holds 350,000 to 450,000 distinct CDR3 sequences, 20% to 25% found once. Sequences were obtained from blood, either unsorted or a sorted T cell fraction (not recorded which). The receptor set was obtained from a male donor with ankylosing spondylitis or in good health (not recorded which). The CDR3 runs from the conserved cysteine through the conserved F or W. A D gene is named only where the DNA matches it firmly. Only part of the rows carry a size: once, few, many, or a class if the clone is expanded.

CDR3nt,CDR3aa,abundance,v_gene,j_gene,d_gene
TGTGCCAGCAGGTTGACAGGGAACACTGAAGCTTTCTTT,CASRLTGNTEAFF,many,TRBV6-1,TRBJ1-1,NA
TGTGCCAGCACCCCGAGACAGGGTGGTAGTGAAGCTTTCTTT,CASTPRQGGSEAFF,few,TRBV12-3/TRBV12-4,TRBJ1-1,TRBD1
TGTGCCAGCAGCCCAGGGACTAACGCCTACGAGCAGTACTTC,CASSPGTNAYEQYF,NA,TRBV4-2,TRBJ2-7,TRBD2
TGTGCCTGGAGGGACAGGGGATCCTACGAGCAGTACTTC,CAWRDRGSYEQYF,NA,TRBV30,TRBJ2-7,TRBD1
TGTGCCAGCAGTTATGGGGCCCCGGGAGGCACTGAAGCTTTCTTT,CASSYGAPGGTEAFF,NA,TRBV6-5,TRBJ1-1,NA
TGTGCCAGCAGCCGATTGACAAGCCTTAGCACAGATACGCAGTATTTT,CASSRLTSLSTDTQYF,NA,TRBV27,TRBJ2-3,NA
TGTGCCAGCAGTTTTACAGGATCCTTAGCTCCGGGTGAGCAGTTCTTC,CASSFTGSLAPGEQFF,many,TRBV12-3/TRBV12-4,TRBJ2-1,NA
TGCAGTGCTAGAGACAGGGGTTCGGCCGAGCAGTACTTC,CSARDRGSAEQYF,NA,TRBV20-1,TRBJ2-7,NA
TGTGCCAGCAGCTTAGCTCCGGTGGGCACCGGGGAGCTGTTTTTT,CASSLAPVGTGELFF,NA,TRBV7-9,TRBJ2-2,NA
TGTGCCAGCACCCCGACAGGGGGCTTCTACGAGCAGTACTTC,CASTPTGGFYEQYF,few,TRBV6-1,TRBJ2-7,TRBD1
TGCAGTGCTAGGGATTTGGGCGCCCCAGATACGCAGTATTTT,CSARDLGAPDTQYF,few,TRBV20-1,TRBJ2-3,NA
TGCGCCAGCAGCTCGTCGGCGGGGGGGGAAGCCAAAAACATTCAGTACTTC,CASSSSAGGEAKNIQYF,NA,TRBV4-1,TRBJ2-4,TRBD2
TGTGCCAGCAGTTACAGCGGGACAGGGTTCAATGAGCAGTTCTTC,CASSYSGTGFNEQFF,few,TRBV6-5,TRBJ2-1,TRBD1